Sequencing of this TCR beta chain was carried out in a study of blood T cells in healthy people across ages. The ends were cut back, 2 bases at V and 0 bases at J, with 10 bases in the middle. This CDR3 is 15 amino acids long. The V gene's germline CDR1 is SGHAT and CDR2 FQNNGV. Study-wide results and caveats: With donor CMV status unknown, expanded clonotype changes were possibly confounded.

A word on this clonotype: Its antigen is unknown.

A second PCR of about 6 to 12 cycles used a sample-barcoded 5' primer and a J-beta primer mix. In TCRdb, the 5' RACE reads were re-called with MiXCR into one record per CDR3 protein. Of under 2 million distinct CDR3 sequences detected, about 31% appear once; the ten largest clones hold about 10%. This TCR came from a woman younger than 45 in good health. J is TRBJ1-1 and V is TRBV11-2, with no clear D. Sequencing was performed on blood. DNA of the CDR3: TGTGCCAGCAGCTTATTTCCGCACATGAACACTGAAGCTTTCTTT. It translates to CASSLFPHMNTEAFF.